A single sample is the source of the 5 T cell receptor beta chains below, sequenced in a study of T cells in Graves' hyperthyroidism and ophthalmopathy. Amplification yielded TCR beta CDR3 regions, with RNA transcripts as the source. TCR CDR3 regions were first amplified by RT-PCR with HTBI primers. TCRdb ran MiXCR on the multiplex PCR reads and lists one entry per CDR3 protein. The table includes 500,000 to 600,000 distinct CDR3 sequences, just under 20% detected once. Sequencing input: blood. These receptors were taken from a man aged 35-49 years with Graves' ophthalmopathy.

This clonotype showed up many times. The chain has TRBV28 and TRBJ2-7, with 7 positions matching TRBD1. Germline assignment: CDR1 MDHEN and CDR2 SYDVKM. V shed 5 bases, J shed 3 bases, and the junction held 7 bases outside the gene matches. The CDR3 has 14 amino acids. CDR3 sequence reads: CASSLGQVRYEQYF. CDR3 in DNA: TGTGCCAGCAGTCTAGGACAGGTCCGCTACGAGCAGTACTTC.

The chain combines TRBV30 with TRBJ2-1; 7 bases are a match to TRBD2. The germline gives CDR1 GTSNPN, CDR2 SVGIG (reference sequence). Trimming took 4 bases from V and 9 from J; bases not matched to a gene: 9. The CDR3 extends over 13 amino acids. This CDR3 is CAWNGGGRGEQFF. The CDR3 DNA is TGTGCCTGGAACGGGGGAGGGCGCGGTGAGCAGTTCTTC.

This clonotype was counted at least ten times. The V call is TRBV7-9, the J call TRBJ2-3; 9 bases map to TRBD2. The germline CDR1 and CDR2 sequences are SEHNR and FQNEAQ (reference sequence). The CDR3 runs 18 residues. V dropped 6 bases and J dropped 1; count of bases not matched to a gene: 14. The CDR3 DNA reads as TGTGCCAGCAGGTTACTAGCGGGTCCTCGCCGGGGCACAGATACGCAGTATTTT. Protein sequence: CASRLLAGPRRGTDTQYF.

The chain joins TRBV20-1 to TRBJ2-6; the D gene could be TRBD1 or TRBD2 (6 bases each). The CDR3 runs 16 residues. The germline gives CDR1 DFQATT, CDR2 SNEGSKA (reference sequence). V lost 6 bases, J lost 0 bases, and 15 bases lay in between. CDR3 loop: CSAPTGGHSGANVLTF. The DNA of the CDR3 is TGCAGTGCCCCCACCGGGGGCCACTCTGGGGCCAACGTCCTGACTTTC.

The chain employs TRBV12-3 or TRBV12-4 and TRBJ1-3; D is undetermined. Trimming took off 7 bases at V and 0 bases at J, with 13 bases between the two ends. The CDR3 length is 15 residues. This chain's CDR3 is CASTLLAPSGNTIYF. As DNA, the CDR3 is TGTGCCAGCACCTTACTTGCTCCCTCTGGAAACACCATATATTTT.